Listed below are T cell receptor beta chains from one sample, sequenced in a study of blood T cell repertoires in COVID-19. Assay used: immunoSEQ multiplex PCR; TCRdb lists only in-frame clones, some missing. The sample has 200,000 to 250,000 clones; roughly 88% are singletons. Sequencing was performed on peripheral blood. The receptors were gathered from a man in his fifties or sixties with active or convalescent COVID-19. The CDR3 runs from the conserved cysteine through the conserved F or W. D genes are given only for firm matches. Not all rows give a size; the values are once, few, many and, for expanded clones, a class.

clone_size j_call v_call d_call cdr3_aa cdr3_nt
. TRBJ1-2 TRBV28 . CASSRGGASNYGYTF TGTGCCAGCAGCAGAGGGGGGGCTTCTAACTATGGCTACACCTTC
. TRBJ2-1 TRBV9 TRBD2 CASSLTSGRQYNEQFF TGTGCCAGCAGCTTAACCAGCGGGAGGCAATACAATGAGCAGTTCTTC
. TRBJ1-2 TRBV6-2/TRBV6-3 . CASSSADSANYGYTF TGTGCCAGCAGTTCGGCGGACAGTGCTAACTATGGCTACACCTTC
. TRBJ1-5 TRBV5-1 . CASSPEGQMNNQPQHF TGCGCCAGCAGCCCGGAGGGCCAGATGAACAATCAGCCCCAGCATTTT
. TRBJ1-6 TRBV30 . CARRRTANSPLHF TGTGCCCGCCGCCGGACAGCAAATTCACCCCTCCACTTT
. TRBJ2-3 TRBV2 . CASSEGDTQPQYF TGTGCCAGCAGTGAAGGTGACACTCAGCCGCAGTATTTT
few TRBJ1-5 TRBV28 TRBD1 CASRTGVQPQHF TGTGCCAGCAGGACAGGGGTTCAGCCCCAGCATTTT
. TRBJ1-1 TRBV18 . CASSPPEGSTEAFF TGTGCCAGCTCACCACCGGAGGGAAGTACTGAAGCTTTCTTT
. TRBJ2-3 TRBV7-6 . CASSLAEKGFGDTQYF TGTGCCAGCAGCTTAGCAGAAAAGGGGTTCGGTGATACGCAGTATTTT
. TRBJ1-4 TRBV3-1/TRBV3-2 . CASSQDLGAGEKLFF TGTGCCAGCAGCCAAGATCTAGGGGCTGGGGAAAAACTGTTTTTT
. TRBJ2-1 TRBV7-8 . CASSLGNSRGEQFF TGTGCCAGCAGCTTAGGAAATTCTCGCGGGGAGCAGTTCTTC
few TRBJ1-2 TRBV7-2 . CASSLSAGGPGYTF TGTGCCAGCAGCTTAAGCGCGGGAGGGCCTGGCTACACCTTC
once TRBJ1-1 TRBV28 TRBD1 CASSTGTGMNTEAFF TGTGCCAGCAGTACCGGGACAGGGATGAACACTGAAGCTTTCTTT
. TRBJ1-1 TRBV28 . CASSLYAGAGNTEAFF TGTGCCAGCAGTTTATATGCAGGGGCGGGGAACACTGAAGCTTTCTTT
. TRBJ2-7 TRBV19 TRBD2 CASSRAGGSYEQYF TGTGCCAGTAGTAGGGCGGGAGGCTCCTACGAGCAGTACTTC
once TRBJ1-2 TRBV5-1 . CASSLVDVGGDGYTF TGCGCCAGCAGCTTGGTAGATGTAGGGGGGGATGGCTACACCTTC
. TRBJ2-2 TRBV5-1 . CASSLVGGAFPGELFF TGCGCCAGCAGCTTGGTTGGGGGCGCGTTTCCCGGGGAGCTGTTTTTT
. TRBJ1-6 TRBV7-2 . CASSLEYGGSPLHF TGTGCCAGCAGCTTGGAGTATGGTGGATCACCCCTCCACTTT
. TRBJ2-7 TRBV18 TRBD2 CASSPGGGIYEQYF TGTGCCAGCTCACCAGGGGGAGGGATCTACGAGCAGTACTTC
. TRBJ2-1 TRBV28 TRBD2 CATQAGFYNEQFF TGTGCCACACAAGCGGGATTTTACAATGAGCAGTTCTTC
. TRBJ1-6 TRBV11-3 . CASSLKDKQGQMWSPLHF TGTGCCAGCAGCCTAAAGGATAAACAGGGACAAATGTGGTCACCCCTCCACTTT
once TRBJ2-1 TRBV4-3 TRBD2 CASSPMGLAPSSYNEQFF TGCGCCAGCAGCCCCATGGGACTAGCTCCTAGCTCCTACAATGAGCAGTTCTTC
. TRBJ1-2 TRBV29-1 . CSVERDLGGYTF TGCAGCGTTGAACGGGATCTCGGTGGCTACACCTTC
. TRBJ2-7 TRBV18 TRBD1 CASSQTGYEQYF TGTGCCAGCTCCCAGACAGGGTACGAGCAGTACTTC
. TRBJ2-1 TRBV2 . CASSTTREKLLNEQFF TGTGCCAGCTCGACCACGAGGGAAAAACTCCTCAATGAGCAGTTCTTC
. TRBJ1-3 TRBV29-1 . CSVEGWGNTIYF TGCAGCGTTGAGGGCTGGGGAAACACCATATATTTT
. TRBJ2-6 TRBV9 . CASSVEGGLASGANVLTF TGTGCCAGCAGCGTAGAGGGCGGGTTAGCCTCTGGGGCCAACGTCCTGACTTTC
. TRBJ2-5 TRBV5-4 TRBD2 CASSTPSGGDQETQYF TGTGCCAGCAGCACCCCTAGCGGGGGGGATCAAGAGACCCAGTACTTC
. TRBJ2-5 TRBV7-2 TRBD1 CASSRGQPQETQYF TGTGCCAGCAGCAGGGGACAGCCTCAAGAGACCCAGTACTTC
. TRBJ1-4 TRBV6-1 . CASSDTGREKLFF TGTGCCAGCAGTGATACAGGGCGTGAAAAACTGTTTTTT
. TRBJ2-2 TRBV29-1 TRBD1 CSVYRGQNTGELFF TGCAGCGTATACAGGGGGCAAAACACCGGGGAGCTGTTTTTT
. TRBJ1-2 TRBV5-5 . CASSLGAGPVNYGYTF TGTGCCAGCAGCTTGGGGGCGGGTCCCGTTAACTATGGCTACACCTTC
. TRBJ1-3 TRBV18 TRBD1 CASSPRQGITGNTIYF TGTGCCAGCTCACCACGACAGGGTATAACTGGAAACACCATATATTTT
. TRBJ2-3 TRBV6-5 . CASTQKRPDTQYF TGTGCCAGCACCCAGAAACGCCCAGATACGCAGTATTTT
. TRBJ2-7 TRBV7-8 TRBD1 CASSFLTTGGVEQYF TGTGCCAGCAGCTTCTTAACCACAGGGGGAGTGGAGCAGTACTTC
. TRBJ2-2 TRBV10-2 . CAGSKTWGENTGELFF TGCGCCGGGTCAAAAACTTGGGGGGAGAACACCGGGGAGCTGTTTTTT
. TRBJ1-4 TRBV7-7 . CASSLGQDEKLFF TGTGCTAGCAGCTTAGGACAAGATGAAAAACTGTTTTTT
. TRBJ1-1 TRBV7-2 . CASSPWEGNTEAFF TGTGCCAGCAGCCCGTGGGAGGGGAACACTGAAGCTTTCTTT
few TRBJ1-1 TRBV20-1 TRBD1 CSAIDRAGTEAFF TGCAGTGCTATTGACAGGGCCGGCACTGAAGCTTTCTTT
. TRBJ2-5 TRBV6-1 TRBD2 CASSDPRGGRETQYF TGTGCCAGCAGTGACCCTCGGGGGGGGCGAGAGACCCAGTACTTC
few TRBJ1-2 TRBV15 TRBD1 CATSSIQGAVYGYTF TGTGCCACCAGCAGTATACAGGGGGCGGTCTATGGCTACACCTTC
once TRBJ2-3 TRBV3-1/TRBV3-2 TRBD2 CASSHPTSGGEDTQYF TGTGCCAGCAGCCATCCCACTAGCGGGGGGGAAGATACGCAGTATTTT
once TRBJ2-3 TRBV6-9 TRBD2 CASSYGTSGTNTQYF TGTGCCAGCAGCTATGGGACTAGCGGGACCAATACGCAGTATTTT
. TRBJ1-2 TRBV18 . CASSPQGGRDYGYTF TGTGCCAGCTCACCACAGGGAGGAAGGGACTATGGCTACACCTTC
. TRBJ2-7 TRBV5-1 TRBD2 CASSWGLAGGFDEQYF TGCGCCAGCAGCTGGGGACTAGCGGGAGGTTTTGACGAGCAGTACTTC
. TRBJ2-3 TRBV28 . CASRSGTDTQYF TGTGCCAGCAGGTCAGGCACAGATACGCAGTATTTT
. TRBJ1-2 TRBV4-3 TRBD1 CASSQTGVYGYTF TGCGCCAGCAGCCAAACAGGGGTTTATGGCTACACCTTC
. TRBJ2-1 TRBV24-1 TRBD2 CAKVSGREPYNEQFF TGTGCTAAAGTGAGCGGGAGGGAGCCCTACAATGAGCAGTTCTTC
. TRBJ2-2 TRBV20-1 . CSASNRENTGELFF TGCAGTGCTAGTAACAGGGAGAACACCGGGGAGCTGTTTTTT
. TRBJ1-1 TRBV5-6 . CASSLAGLLRTEAFF TGTGCCAGCAGCTTGGCGGGACTCCTCAGAACTGAAGCTTTCTTT
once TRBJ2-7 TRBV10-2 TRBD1 CASAYGQGYEQYF TGCGCCAGCGCCTACGGACAGGGCTACGAGCAGTACTTC